The TCR beta chain described here comes from a study of precursors of human CD4 cytotoxic T cells (dated by TCRdb to 2016 to 2019). General notes on the study: CD4+ memory subsets from approximately 13 donors in total were covered by the bulk TCR-seq analysis. TCR-seq analysis of roughly 14 donors yielded TCRalpha and TCRbeta chain sequences (table S7).

General study outcomes and caveats: Compared with the TCM and TEM subsets, the IL-7Rhigh and IL-7R- TEMRA subsets had more restricted TCR repertoires, marked by lower diversity and more expanded clonotypes. The authors noted that a human observational design cannot definitively establish the direction of differentiation between precursor and effector cells. Only 13 of the 14 donors were included in some bulk TCR-seq comparisons, suggesting that not every subset was available for every donor. Expanded effector clonotypes made up a larger fraction of IL-7Rhigh TEMRA clonotypes than of TEM or TCM clonotypes.

Inclusive of the bounding cysteine and phenylalanine, the CDR3 is 13 residues long. Only the CDR3 region is kept as DNA, spanning 39 bases read in frame from base 1. The germline ends are 14 bases apart after V is trimmed by 8 bases and J by 4 bases. Looking up the germline V gene (reference sequence) yields CDR1 SEHNR and CDR2 FQNEAQ. To test whether a precursor-effector relationship exists among CD4 cytotoxic T cells, bulk UMI-based TCR sequencing was run on four sorted CD4+ memory subsets: TCM, TEM, IL-7Rhigh TEMRA, and IL-7R- TEMRA. The cells came from peripheral blood mononuclear cells that had been isolated from human blood. Points on this clonotype: Its target antigen remains unknown. Base-call qualities are not available, and no considerably larger clone is one nucleotide away.

Data came from an Illumina MiSeq. The authors processed their data as follows. Repertoire diversity was measured with the Shannon-Wiener index computed in VDJtools. Expanded TCRbeta clonotypes were defined as those with a clonotype frequency of at least 3. In TCRdb, the public reads were trimmed at Q25 with fastp and aligned with MiXCR, with productive beta chains retained. Duplicate CDR3 protein sequences are folded into a single record with the most common DNA and genes. These V and J calls rely on TCRdb rather than the paper's analysis. Present in this sample are approximately 800 distinct CDR3 sequences, around 17% of which were seen just once. The ten largest clones capture 10% to 12% of the sample.

The rearranged segments are TRBV7-9 and TRBJ1-2; the D gene cannot be named for sure. This clonotype was sampled from a human donor in good health. The sample consisted of memory CD4+ T cells from blood (PBMCs). The CDR3 protein sequence reads: CASSRTGVYGYTF. The DNA is TGTGCCAGCTCTCGGACCGGAGTCTATGGCTACACCTTC. Supplemented by the reference TRBV7-9 and TRBJ1-2 proteins around the CDR3, the complete variable domain is DTGVSQNPRHKITKRGQNVTFRCDPISEHNRLYWYRQTLGQGPEFLTYFQNEAQLEKSRLLSDRFSAERPKGSFSTLEIQRTEQGDSAMYLCASSRTGVYGYTFGSGTRLTVV.